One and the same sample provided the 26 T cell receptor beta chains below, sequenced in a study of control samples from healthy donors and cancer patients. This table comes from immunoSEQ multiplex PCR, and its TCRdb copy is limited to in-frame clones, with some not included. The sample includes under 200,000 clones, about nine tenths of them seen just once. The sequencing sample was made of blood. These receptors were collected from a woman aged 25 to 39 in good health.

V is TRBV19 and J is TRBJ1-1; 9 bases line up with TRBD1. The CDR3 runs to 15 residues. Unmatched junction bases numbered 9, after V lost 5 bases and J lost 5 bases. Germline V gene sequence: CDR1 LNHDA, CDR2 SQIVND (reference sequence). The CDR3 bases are TGTGCCAGTAGTTCGTCGGGACAGGGCGGGACTGAAGCTTTCTTT. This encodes CASSSSGQGGTEAFF.

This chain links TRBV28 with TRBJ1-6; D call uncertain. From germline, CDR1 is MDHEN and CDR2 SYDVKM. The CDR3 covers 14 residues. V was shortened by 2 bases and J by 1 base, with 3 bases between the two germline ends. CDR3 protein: CASSLGSYNSPLHF. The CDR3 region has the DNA TGTGCCAGCAGTTTAGGGTCCTATAATTCACCCCTCCACTTT.

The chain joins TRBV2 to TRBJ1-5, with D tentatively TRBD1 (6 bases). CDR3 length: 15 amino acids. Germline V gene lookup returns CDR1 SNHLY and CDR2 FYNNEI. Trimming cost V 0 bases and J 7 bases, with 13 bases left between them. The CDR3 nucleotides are TGTGCCAGCAGTGAAGCGAGGGGGGTCGGGCAGCCCCAGCATTTT. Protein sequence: CASSEARGVGQPQHF.

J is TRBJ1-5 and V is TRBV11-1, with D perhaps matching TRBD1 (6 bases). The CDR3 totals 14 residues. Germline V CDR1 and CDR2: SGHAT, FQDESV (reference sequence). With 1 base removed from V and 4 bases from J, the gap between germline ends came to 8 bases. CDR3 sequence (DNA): TGTGCCAGCAGCTTAGGAGGGGGTAATCAGCCCCAGCATTTT. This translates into CASSLGGGNQPQHF.

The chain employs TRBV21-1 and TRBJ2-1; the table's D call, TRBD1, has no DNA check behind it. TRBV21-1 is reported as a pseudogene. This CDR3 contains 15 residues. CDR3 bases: TGTGCCAGCAGCATCCGGGACAGGGGTTACAATGAGCAGTTCTTC. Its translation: CASSIRDRGYNEQFF.

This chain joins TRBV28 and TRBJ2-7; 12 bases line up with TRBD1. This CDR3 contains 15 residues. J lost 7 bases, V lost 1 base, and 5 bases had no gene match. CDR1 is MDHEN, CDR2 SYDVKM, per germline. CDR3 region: CASSLSGQGAREQYF. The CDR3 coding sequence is TGTGCCAGCAGTTTATCGGGACAGGGGGCGAGGGAGCAGTACTTC.

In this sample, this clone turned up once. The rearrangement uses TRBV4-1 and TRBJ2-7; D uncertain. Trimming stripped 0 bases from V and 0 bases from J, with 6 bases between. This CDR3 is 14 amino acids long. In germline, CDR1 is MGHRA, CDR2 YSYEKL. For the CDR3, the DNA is TGCGCCAGCAGCCAAGATGAGGCCTCCTACGAGCAGTACTTC. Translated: CASSQDEASYEQYF.

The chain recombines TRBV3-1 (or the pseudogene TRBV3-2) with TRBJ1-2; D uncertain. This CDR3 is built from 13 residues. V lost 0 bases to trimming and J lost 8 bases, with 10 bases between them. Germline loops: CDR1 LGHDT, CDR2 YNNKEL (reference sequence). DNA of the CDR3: TGTGCCAGCAGCCAAGATCCCGGGTACGGCTACACCTTC. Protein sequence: CASSQDPGYGYTF.

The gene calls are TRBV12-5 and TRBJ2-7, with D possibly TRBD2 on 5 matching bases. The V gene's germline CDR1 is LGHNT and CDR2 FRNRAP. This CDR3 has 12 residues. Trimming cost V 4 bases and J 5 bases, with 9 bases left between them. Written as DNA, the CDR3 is TGTGCTAGTGGTTACGGGATCGACGAGCAGTACTTC. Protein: CASGYGIDEQYF.

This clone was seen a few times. DNA of the CDR3: TGTGCCAGTAGTATAAACGGGGTTTACAATCAGCCCCAGCATTTT. As protein: CASSINGVYNQPQHF. The chain recombines TRBV19 with TRBJ1-5; D uncertain. Germline V gene data show CDR1 as LNHDA and CDR2 as SQIVND (reference sequence). The CDR3 runs to 15 residues. Between the trimmed V and J ends, which lost 2 bases and 3 bases, there was a span of 11 bases.

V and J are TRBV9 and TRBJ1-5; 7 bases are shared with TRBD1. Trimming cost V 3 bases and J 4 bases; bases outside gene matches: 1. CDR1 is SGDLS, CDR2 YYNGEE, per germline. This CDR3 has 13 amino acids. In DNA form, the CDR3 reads TGTGCCAGCAGCGCGGGACAGAATCAGCCCCAGCATTTT. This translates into CASSAGQNQPQHF.

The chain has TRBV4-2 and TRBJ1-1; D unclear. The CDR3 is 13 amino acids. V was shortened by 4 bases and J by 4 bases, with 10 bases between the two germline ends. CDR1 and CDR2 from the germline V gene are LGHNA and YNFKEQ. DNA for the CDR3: TGTGCCAGCAGCCCTGGTGGTTTCACTGAAGCTTTCTTT. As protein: CASSPGGFTEAFF.

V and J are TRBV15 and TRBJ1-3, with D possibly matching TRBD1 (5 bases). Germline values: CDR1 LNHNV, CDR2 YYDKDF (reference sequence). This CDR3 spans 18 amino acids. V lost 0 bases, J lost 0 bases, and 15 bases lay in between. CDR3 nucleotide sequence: TGTGCCACCAGCAGAGACCGGGGGGGTTCAAGCTCTGGAAACACCATATATTTT. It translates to CATSRDRGGSSSGNTIYF.

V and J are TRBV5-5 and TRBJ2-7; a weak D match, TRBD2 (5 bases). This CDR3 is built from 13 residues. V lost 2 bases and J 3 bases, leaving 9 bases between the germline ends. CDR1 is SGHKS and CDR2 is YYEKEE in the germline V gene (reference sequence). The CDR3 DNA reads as TGTGCCAGCAGCTTCCCGGGGAACTACGAGCAGTACTTC. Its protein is CASSFPGNYEQYF.

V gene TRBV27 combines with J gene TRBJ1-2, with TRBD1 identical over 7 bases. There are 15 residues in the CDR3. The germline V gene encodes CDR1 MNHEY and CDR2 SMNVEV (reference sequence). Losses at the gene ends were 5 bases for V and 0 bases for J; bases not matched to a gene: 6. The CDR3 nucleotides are TGTGCCAGCAGTATATACAGGGGACCTAACTATGGCTACACCTTC. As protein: CASSIYRGPNYGYTF.

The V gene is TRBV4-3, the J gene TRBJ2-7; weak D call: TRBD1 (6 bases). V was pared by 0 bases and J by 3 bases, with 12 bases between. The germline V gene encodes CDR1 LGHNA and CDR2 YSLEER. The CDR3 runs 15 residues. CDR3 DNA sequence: TGCGCCAGCAGCCAAGATTTGGGACACCTCTACGAGCAGTACTTC. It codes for CASSQDLGHLYEQYF.

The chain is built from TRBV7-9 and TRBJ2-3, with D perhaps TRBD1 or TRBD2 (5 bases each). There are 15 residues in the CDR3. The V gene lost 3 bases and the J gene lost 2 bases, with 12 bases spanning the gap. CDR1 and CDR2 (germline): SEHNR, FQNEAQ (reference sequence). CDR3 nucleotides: TGTGCCAGCAGCTTTGGGGGAAACCCCACAGATACGCAGTATTTT. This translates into CASSFGGNPTDTQYF.

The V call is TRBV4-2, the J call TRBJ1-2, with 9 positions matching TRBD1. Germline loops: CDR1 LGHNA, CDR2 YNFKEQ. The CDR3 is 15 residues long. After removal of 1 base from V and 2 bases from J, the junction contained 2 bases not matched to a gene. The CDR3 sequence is CASSQATGGNYGYTF. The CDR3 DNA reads TGTGCCAGCAGCCAAGCGACAGGGGGGAACTATGGCTACACCTTC.

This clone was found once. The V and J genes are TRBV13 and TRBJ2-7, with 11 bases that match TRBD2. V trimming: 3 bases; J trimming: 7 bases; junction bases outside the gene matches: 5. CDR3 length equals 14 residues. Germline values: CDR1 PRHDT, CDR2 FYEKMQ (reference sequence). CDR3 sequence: CASSFSGRAGEQYF. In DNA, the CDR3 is TGTGCCAGCAGCTTTAGCGGGAGGGCCGGGGAGCAGTACTTC.

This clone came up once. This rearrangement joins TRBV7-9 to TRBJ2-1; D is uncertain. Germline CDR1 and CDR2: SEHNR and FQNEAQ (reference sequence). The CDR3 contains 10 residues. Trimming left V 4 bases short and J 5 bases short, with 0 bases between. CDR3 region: CASSYNEQFF. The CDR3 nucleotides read TGTGCCAGCAGCTACAATGAGCAGTTCTTC. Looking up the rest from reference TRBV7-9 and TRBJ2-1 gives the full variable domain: DTGVSQNPRHKITKRGQNVTFRCDPISEHNRLYWYRQTLGQGPEFLTYFQNEAQLEKSRLLSDRFSAERPKGSFSTLEIQRTEQGDSAMYLCASSYNEQFFGPGTRLTVL.

The CDR3 here is CASSGQGAGGELFF. The CDR3 DNA is TGTGCCAGCAGTGGACAGGGGGCGGGCGGGGAGCTGTTTTTT. V and J are TRBV7-3 and TRBJ2-2; TRBD1 matches at 11 bases. J lost 7 bases, V lost 6 bases, and 4 bases had no gene match. Germline lookup yields CDR1 SGHTA and CDR2 FQGTGA. The CDR3 sequence is 14 residues long.

CDR3 coding DNA: TGCGCCAGCAGTGAAAACAGTTACAATGAGCAGTTCTTC. This gives the protein CASSENSYNEQFF. The chain carries TRBV10-2 and TRBJ2-1; D not resolved. This CDR3 comprises 13 residues. Trimming removed 3 bases from V and 4 bases from J, with 7 bases in between. Germline loops: CDR1 WSHSY, CDR2 SAAADI.

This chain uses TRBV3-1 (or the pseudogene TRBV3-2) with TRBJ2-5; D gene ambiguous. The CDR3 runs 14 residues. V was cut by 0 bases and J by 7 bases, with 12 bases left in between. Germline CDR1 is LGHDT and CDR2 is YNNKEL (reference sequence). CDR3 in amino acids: CASSQDFVSRTQYF. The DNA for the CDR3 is TGTGCCAGCAGCCAAGATTTTGTGTCCAGGACCCAGTACTTC.

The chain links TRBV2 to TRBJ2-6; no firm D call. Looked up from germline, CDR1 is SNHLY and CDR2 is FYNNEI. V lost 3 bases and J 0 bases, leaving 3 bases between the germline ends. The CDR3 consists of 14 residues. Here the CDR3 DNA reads TGTGCCAGCAGTGAGTCCTCTGGGGCCAACGTCCTGACTTTC. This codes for CASSESSGANVLTF.

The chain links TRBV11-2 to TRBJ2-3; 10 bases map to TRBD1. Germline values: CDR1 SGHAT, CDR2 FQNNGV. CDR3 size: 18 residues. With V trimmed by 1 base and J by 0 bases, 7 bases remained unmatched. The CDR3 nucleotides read TGTGCCAGCAGCTTAGCGGGACAGGGGAAGACTAGCACAGATACGCAGTATTTT. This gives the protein CASSLAGQGKTSTDTQYF.

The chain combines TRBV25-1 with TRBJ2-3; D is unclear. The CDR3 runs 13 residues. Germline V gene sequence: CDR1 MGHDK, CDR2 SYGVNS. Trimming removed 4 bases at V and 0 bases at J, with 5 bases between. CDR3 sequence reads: CASSATSTDTQYF. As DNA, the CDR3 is TGTGCCAGCAGTGCAACTAGCACAGATACGCAGTATTTT.